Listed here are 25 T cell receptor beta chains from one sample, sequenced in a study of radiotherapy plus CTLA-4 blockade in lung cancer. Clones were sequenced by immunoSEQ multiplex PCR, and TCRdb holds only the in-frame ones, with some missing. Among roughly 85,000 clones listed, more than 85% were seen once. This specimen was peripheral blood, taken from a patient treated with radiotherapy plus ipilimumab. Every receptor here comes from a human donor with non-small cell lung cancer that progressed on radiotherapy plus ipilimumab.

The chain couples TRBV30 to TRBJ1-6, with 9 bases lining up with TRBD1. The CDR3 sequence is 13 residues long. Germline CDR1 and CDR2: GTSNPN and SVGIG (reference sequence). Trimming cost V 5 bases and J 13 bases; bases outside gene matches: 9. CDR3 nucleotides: TGTGCCTGGCAAGGGACAGGGCTTTCGCCCCTCCACTTT. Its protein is CAWQGTGLSPLHF.

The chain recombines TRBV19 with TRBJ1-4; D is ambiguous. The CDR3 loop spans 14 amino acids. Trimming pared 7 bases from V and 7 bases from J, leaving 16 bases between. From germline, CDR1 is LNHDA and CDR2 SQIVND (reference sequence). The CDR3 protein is CASTTGGSAEKLFF. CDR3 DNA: TGTGCCAGTACCACCGGAGGTTCGGCTGAAAAACTGTTTTTT.

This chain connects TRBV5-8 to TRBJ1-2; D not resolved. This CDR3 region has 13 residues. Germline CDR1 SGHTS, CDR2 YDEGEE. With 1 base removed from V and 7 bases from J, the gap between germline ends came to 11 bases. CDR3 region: CASSLPPSVGYTF. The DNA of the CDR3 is TGTGCCAGCAGCTTGCCCCCCAGTGTTGGCTACACCTTC.

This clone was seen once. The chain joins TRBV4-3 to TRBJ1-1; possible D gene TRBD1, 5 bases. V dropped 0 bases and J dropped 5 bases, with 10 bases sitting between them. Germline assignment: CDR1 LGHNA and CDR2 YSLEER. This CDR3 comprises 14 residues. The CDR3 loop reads CASSQERGRTEAFF. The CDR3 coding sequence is TGCGCCAGCAGCCAAGAAAGGGGTAGGACTGAAGCTTTCTTT.

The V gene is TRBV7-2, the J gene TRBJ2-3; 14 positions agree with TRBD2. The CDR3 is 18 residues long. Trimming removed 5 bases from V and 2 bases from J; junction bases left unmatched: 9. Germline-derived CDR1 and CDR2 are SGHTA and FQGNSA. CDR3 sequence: CASSQTSGGALVTDTQYF. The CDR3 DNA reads TGTGCCAGCAGCCAGACTAGCGGGGGGGCCCTCGTCACAGATACGCAGTATTTT.

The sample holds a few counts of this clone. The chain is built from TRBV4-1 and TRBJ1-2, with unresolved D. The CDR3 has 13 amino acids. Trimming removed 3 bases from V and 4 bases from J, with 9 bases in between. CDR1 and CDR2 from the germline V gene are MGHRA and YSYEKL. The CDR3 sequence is CASSQGRIYGYTF. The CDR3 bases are TGCGCCAGCAGCCAGGGCAGGATCTATGGCTACACCTTC.

The CDR3 region is CASSRFRDGNGYTF. CDR3 bases: TGTGCCAGTAGTAGGTTCAGGGATGGAAATGGCTACACCTTC. The V gene is TRBV19, the J gene TRBJ1-2, with a weak D call TRBD1 (5 bases). V lost 4 bases and J lost 6, with 15 bases in between. The CDR3 is made up of 14 amino acids. Germline V lookup: CDR1 LNHDA, CDR2 SQIVND (reference sequence).

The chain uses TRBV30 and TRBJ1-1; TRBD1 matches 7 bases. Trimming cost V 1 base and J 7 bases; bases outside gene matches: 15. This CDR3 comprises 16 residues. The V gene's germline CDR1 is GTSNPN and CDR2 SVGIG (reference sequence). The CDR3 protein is CAWSDPRTGPGGEAFF. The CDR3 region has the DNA TGTGCCTGGAGTGACCCCAGGACAGGTCCGGGGGGTGAAGCTTTCTTT. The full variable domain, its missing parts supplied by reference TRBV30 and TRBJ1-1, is SQTIHQWPATLVQPVGSPLSLECTVEGTSNPNLYWYRQAAGRGLQLLFYSVGIGQISSEVPQNLSASRPQDRQFILSSKKLLLSDSGFYLCAWSDPRTGPGGEAFFGQGTRLTVV.

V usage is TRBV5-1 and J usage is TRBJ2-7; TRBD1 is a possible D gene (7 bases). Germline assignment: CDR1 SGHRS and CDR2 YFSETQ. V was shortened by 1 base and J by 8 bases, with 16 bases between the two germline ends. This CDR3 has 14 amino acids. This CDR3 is CASSLIAGGLQQYF. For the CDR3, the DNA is TGCGCCAGCAGCTTGATCGCAGGGGGGCTACAGCAGTACTTC.

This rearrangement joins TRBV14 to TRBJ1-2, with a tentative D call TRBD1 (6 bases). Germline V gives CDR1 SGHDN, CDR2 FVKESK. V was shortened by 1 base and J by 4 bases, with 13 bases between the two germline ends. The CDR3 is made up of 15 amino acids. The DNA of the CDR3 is TGTGCCAGCAGCCAAGTAAGGGGGGACCCCTATGGCTACACCTTC. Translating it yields CASSQVRGDPYGYTF. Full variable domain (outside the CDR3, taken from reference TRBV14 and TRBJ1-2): EAGVTQFPSHSVIEKGQTVTLRCDPISGHDNLYWYRRVMGKEIKFLLHFVKESKQDESGMPNNRFLAERTGGTYSTLKVQPAELEDSGVYFCASSQVRGDPYGYTFGSGTRLTVV.

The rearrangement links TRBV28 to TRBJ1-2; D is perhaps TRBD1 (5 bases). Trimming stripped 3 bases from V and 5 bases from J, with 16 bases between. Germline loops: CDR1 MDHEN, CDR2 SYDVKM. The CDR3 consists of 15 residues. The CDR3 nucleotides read TGTGCCAGCAGTTTGTACCGCAGGGAGAGGTATGGCTACACCTTC. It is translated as CASSLYRRERYGYTF.

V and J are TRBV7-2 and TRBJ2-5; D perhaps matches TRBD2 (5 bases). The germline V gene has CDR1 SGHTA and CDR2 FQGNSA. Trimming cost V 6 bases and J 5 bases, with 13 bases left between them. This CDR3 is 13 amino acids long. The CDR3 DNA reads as TGTGCCAGCAGTCAACCGACGGGGGAGACCCAGTACTTC. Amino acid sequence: CASSQPTGETQYF. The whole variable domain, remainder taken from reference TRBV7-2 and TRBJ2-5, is GAGVSQSPSNKVTEKGKDVELRCDPISGHTALYWYRQSLGQGLEFLIYFQGNSAPDKSGLPSDRFSAERTGGSVSTLTIQRTQQEDSAVYLCASSQPTGETQYFGPGTRLLVL.

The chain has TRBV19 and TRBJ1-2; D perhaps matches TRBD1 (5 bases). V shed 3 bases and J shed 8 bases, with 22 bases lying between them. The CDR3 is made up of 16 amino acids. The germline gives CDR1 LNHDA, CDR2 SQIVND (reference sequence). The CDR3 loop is CASSIAGTGREKGYTF. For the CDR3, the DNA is TGTGCCAGTAGTATCGCCGGGACGGGGAGGGAAAAGGGCTACACCTTC.

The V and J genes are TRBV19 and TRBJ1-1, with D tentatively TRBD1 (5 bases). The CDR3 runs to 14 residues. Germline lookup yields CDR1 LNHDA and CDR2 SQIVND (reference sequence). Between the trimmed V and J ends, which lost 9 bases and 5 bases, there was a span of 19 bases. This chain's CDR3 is CASRLGGGGTEAFF. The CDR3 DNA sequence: TGTGCCAGCCGTCTGGGGGGGGGTGGAACTGAAGCTTTCTTT.

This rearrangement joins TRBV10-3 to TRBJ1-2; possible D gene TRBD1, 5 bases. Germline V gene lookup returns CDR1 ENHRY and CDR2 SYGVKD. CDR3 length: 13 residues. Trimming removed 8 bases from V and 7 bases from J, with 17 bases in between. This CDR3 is CAILVGTDFGYTF. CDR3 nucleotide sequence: TGTGCCATCCTAGTGGGGACGGACTTTGGCTACACCTTC.

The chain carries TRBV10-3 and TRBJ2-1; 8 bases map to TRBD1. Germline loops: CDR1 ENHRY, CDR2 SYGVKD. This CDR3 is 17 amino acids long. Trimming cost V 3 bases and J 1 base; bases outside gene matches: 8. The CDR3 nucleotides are TGTGCCATCAGTGAACGCCCGCAGGGGGCTTCCTACAATGAGCAGTTCTTC. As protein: CAISERPQGASYNEQFF.

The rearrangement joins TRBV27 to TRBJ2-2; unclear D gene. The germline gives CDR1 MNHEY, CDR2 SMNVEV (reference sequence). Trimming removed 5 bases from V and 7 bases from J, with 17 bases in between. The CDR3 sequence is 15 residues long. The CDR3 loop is CASSLNQGPLGELFF. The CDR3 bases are TGTGCCAGCAGTCTAAACCAAGGACCTCTCGGGGAGCTGTTTTTT.

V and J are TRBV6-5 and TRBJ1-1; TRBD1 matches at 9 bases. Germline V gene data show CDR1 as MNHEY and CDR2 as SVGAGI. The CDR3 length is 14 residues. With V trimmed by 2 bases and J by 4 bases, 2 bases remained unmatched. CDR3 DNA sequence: TGTGCCAGCAGTTACCTGACAGGGGGCACTGAAGCTTTCTTT. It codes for CASSYLTGGTEAFF.

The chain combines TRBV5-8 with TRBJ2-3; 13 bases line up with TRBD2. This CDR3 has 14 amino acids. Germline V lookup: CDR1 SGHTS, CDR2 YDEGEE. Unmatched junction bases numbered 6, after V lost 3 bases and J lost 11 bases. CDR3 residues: CASSSGLAGVGQYF. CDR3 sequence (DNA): TGTGCCAGCAGCTCCGGACTAGCGGGGGTAGGGCAGTATTTT.

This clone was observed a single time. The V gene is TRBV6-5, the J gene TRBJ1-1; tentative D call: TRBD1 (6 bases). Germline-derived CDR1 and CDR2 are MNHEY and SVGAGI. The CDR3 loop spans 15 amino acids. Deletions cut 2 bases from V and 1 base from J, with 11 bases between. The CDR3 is CASSYTGHRNTEAFF. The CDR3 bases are TGTGCCAGCAGTTACACGGGACATAGGAACACTGAAGCTTTCTTT.

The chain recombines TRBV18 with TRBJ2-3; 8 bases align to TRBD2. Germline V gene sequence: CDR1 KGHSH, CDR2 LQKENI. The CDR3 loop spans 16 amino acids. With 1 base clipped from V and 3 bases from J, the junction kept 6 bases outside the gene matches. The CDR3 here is CASSPRPRGVTDTQYF. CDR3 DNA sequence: TGTGCCAGCTCACCACGTCCGCGGGGGGTTACAGATACGCAGTATTTT.

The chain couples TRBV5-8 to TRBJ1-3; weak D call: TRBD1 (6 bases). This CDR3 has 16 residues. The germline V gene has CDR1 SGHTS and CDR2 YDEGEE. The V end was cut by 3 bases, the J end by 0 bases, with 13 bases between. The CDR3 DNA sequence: TGTGCCAGCAGCTCCTCACAGGGTAACTCTGGAAACACCATATATTTT. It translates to CASSSSQGNSGNTIYF.

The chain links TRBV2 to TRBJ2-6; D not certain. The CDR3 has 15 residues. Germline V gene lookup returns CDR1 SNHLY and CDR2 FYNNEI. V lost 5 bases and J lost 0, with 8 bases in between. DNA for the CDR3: TGTGCCAGCAGTCGTCCAAGCTCTGGGGCCAACGTCCTGACTTTC. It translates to CASSRPSSGANVLTF.

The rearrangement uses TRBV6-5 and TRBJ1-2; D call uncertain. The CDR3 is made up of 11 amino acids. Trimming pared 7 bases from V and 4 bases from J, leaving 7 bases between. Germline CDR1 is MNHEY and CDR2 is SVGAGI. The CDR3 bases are TGTGCCAGCACCCGGGGCTATGGCTACACCTTC. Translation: CASTRGYGYTF.

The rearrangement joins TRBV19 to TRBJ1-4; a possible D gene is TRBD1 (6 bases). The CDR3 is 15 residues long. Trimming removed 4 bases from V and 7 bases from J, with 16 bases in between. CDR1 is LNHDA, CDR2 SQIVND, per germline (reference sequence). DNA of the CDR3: TGTGCCAGTAGTAGCTGGGGGCGGGTCCCTGAAAAACTGTTTTTT. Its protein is CASSSWGRVPEKLFF.